Each of the 23 T cell receptor beta chains below was sequenced from the same sample in a study of blood T cell repertoires in COVID-19. The protocol was immunoSEQ multiplex PCR, while the TCRdb copy is restricted to in-frame clones and leaves out a portion. The data contain approximately 240,000 clones, more than 80% of them singletons. Sequenced sample: PBMCs or T cells enriched from blood (not recorded which). The origin of the receptors is a woman younger than 35 in a cohort exposed to, infected with or recovered from COVID-19 (not recorded which).

The gene calls are TRBV2 and TRBJ2-7; 9 bases are shared with TRBD2. The ends lost 8 bases at V and 2 bases at J; junction bases unmatched: 4. Germline CDR1 and CDR2: SNHLY and FYNNEI. The CDR3 has 13 residues. This CDR3 reads CASQLAGTYEQYF. The CDR3 DNA is TGTGCCAGCCAACTAGCGGGCACCTACGAGCAGTACTTC.

This rearrangement joins TRBV4-2 to TRBJ2-3; D is unresolved. With 1 base removed from V and 2 bases from J, the gap between germline ends came to 13 bases. Looked up from germline, CDR1 is LGHNA and CDR2 is YNFKEQ. CDR3 size: 16 residues. The CDR3 reads CASSQVSLEITDTQYF. The CDR3 coding sequence is TGTGCCAGCAGCCAAGTGAGTCTAGAAATCACAGATACGCAGTATTTT.

DNA of the CDR3: TGCGCCAGCAGCTTACCGAGCGGGGCCGCGAACACCGGGGAGCTGTTTTTT. This codes for CASSLPSGAANTGELFF. The rearrangement uses TRBV5-1 and TRBJ2-2, with TRBD2 identical over 7 bases. Germline CDR1 and CDR2: SGHRS and YFSETQ. V shed 2 bases, J shed 0 bases, and the junction held 7 bases outside the gene matches. The CDR3 is 17 amino acids. Variable domain in full (rest from reference TRBV5-1 and TRBJ2-2): KAGVTQTPRYLIKTRGQQVTLSCSPISGHRSVSWYQQTPGQGLQFLFEYFSETQRNKGNFPGRFSGRQFSNSRSEMNVSTLELGDSALYLCASSLPSGAANTGELFFGEGSRLTVL.

V gene TRBV5-6 combines with J gene TRBJ2-1, with 7 bases aligning to TRBD2. Per germline, CDR1 SGHDT and CDR2 YYEEEE. The CDR3 runs 13 residues. V trimming: 3 bases; J trimming: 3 bases; junction bases outside the gene matches: 0. CDR3 amino acids: CASSWGGYNEQFF. The CDR3 DNA is TGTGCCAGCAGCTGGGGGGGCTACAATGAGCAGTTCTTC.

In this sample, this clone turned up once. The chain is built from TRBV18 and TRBJ1-3, with TRBD1 matching 7 bases. CDR1 KGHSH and CDR2 LQKENI come from the germline V gene. J lost 4 bases, V lost 2 bases, and 8 bases had no gene match. The CDR3 has 16 residues. CDR3 sequence reads: CASSPLETGMGNTIYF. The CDR3 nucleotides are TGTGCCAGCTCACCATTGGAGACAGGGATGGGAAACACCATATATTTT. Combining the CDR3 with reference TRBV18 and TRBJ1-3 gives the whole variable domain NAGVMQNPRHLVRRRGQEARLRCSPMKGHSHVYWYRQLPEEGLKFMVYLQKENIIDESGMPKERFSAEFPKEGPSILRIQQVVRGDSAAYFCASSPLETGMGNTIYFGEGSWLTVV.

The V and J genes are TRBV5-1 and TRBJ1-2, with a weak D call TRBD1 (5 bases). Germline V gene sequence: CDR1 SGHRS, CDR2 YFSETQ. This CDR3 comprises 13 residues. Trimming removed 4 bases at V and 6 bases at J, with 13 bases between. The chain's CDR3 is CASSPGGGDGYTF. The CDR3 DNA follows: TGCGCCAGCAGCCCCGGGGGAGGCGATGGCTACACCTTC.

The chain has TRBV11-2 and TRBJ2-7; perhaps TRBD1 as D (5 bases). V was clipped by 8 bases and J by 5 bases, with 13 bases between them. The CDR3 length is 12 residues. CDR1 and CDR2 (germline): SGHAT, FQNNGV. The DNA of the CDR3 is TGTGCCAGCGGTGTAGGGGCCCACGAGCAGTACTTC. It specifies CASGVGAHEQYF.

V gene TRBV12-5 combines with J gene TRBJ2-1, with D unclear. V was shortened by 0 bases and J by 7 bases, with 22 bases between the two germline ends. The CDR3 loop spans 18 amino acids. Germline CDR1 is LGHNT and CDR2 is FRNRAP. The DNA for the CDR3 is TGTGCTAGTGGTTTGGTTCGTACTGGCGGAGAGATTAAAAATGAGCAGTTCTTC. It codes for CASGLVRTGGEIKNEQFF. The complete variable domain, with remaining parts taken from reference TRBV12-5 and TRBJ2-1, reads DARVTQTPRHKVTEMGQEVTMRCQPILGHNTVFWYRQTMMQGLELLAYFRNRAPLDDSGMPKDRFSAEMPDATLATLKIQPSEPRDSAVYFCASGLVRTGGEIKNEQFFGPGTRLTVL.

The rearrangement links TRBV14 to TRBJ2-5; maybe TRBD1 (6 bases). Trimming shortened V by 5 bases and J by 5 bases, and 12 bases separated the two germline ends. Germline values: CDR1 SGHDN, CDR2 FVKESK. The CDR3 runs to 13 residues. The CDR3 bases are TGTGCCAGCAGCTACACAGGGTCGGAGACCCAGTACTTC. It translates to CASSYTGSETQYF.

On this clone itself: The same CDR3 is also encoded by other DNA sequences in this sample. The CDR3 is CASSRGNNSPLHF. For the CDR3, the DNA is TGTGCCAGCAGCCGGGGGAATAATTCACCCCTCCACTTT. V gene TRBV25-1 combines with J gene TRBJ1-6, with D tentatively TRBD1 (5 bases). Germline V lookup: CDR1 MGHDK, CDR2 SYGVNS. This CDR3 has 13 amino acids. With 6 bases removed from V and 5 bases from J, the gap between germline ends came to 8 bases.

This clone was detected only once. This rearrangement joins TRBV12-3 or TRBV12-4 to TRBJ2-7; D is possibly TRBD2 (5 bases). The CDR3 runs 13 residues. With 5 bases removed from V and 7 bases from J, the gap between germline ends came to 15 bases. The CDR3 DNA is TGTGCCAGCAGTCCGGAGGCCCACCGGGAGCAGTACTTC. The encoded protein is CASSPEAHREQYF.

The rearrangement links TRBV6-9 to TRBJ1-5; no firm D call. V was pared by 4 bases and J by 4 bases, with 5 bases between. Germline loops: CDR1 MNHGY, CDR2 SVAAGI. The CDR3 length is 12 residues. Here the CDR3 DNA reads TGTGCCAGCAGTTTCCGGAATCAGCCCCAGCATTTT. This codes for CASSFRNQPQHF.

This chain uses TRBV29-1 with TRBJ2-1; TRBD2 agrees at 12 bases. The germline V gene has CDR1 SQVTM and CDR2 ANQGSEA. The CDR3 covers 19 residues. The ends lost 0 bases at V and 9 bases at J; junction bases unmatched: 18. The DNA of the CDR3 is TGCAGCGTTGAAGAAATTCGGGATATCTGGACTAGCGGGGTTATTGAGCAGTTCTTC. Its translation is CSVEEIRDIWTSGVIEQFF.

This clone was seen only once. The chain recombines TRBV6-2 or TRBV6-3 with TRBJ2-7; 13 bases match TRBD2. Germline V gives CDR1 MNHEY, CDR2 SVGEGT. J gave up 3 bases and V 5 bases, and 7 bases lay outside the gene matches. The CDR3 is 16 residues long. CDR3 region: CASSTPWTSGSYEQYF. The CDR3 DNA is TGTGCCAGCAGTACCCCTTGGACTAGCGGGAGCTACGAGCAGTACTTC.

The chain has TRBV7-3 and TRBJ2-1; 10 bases are a match to TRBD2. J was trimmed by 7 bases and V by 4 bases; bases with no gene match: 13. Germline V lookup: CDR1 SGHTA, CDR2 FQGTGA. This CDR3 has 17 residues. The DNA for the CDR3 is TGTGCCAGCAGCTCCTTCCCGATAGCGGGGGGTCTGAATGAGCAGTTCTTC. It translates to CASSSFPIAGGLNEQFF.

The V call is TRBV9, the J call TRBJ2-5; no clear D gene. The CDR3 extends over 13 amino acids. Trimming shortened V by 0 bases and J by 2 bases, and 5 bases separated the two germline ends. Germline CDR1 SGDLS, CDR2 YYNGEE. The CDR3 here is CASSVGQQETQYF. CDR3 DNA sequence: TGTGCCAGCAGCGTAGGGCAGCAAGAGACCCAGTACTTC.

The chain links TRBV29-1 to TRBJ2-4; 8 bases fit TRBD1. CDR1 is SQVTM, CDR2 ANQGSEA, per germline. Germline trimming cut 4 bases from V and 0 bases from J; bases unmatched to any gene: 5. The CDR3 has 15 residues. Here the CDR3 DNA reads TGCAGCGTTGCCGGGGACAGGCTAGCCAAAAACATTCAGTACTTC. It yields the protein CSVAGDRLAKNIQYF.

The chain employs TRBV9 and TRBJ2-1; 8 bases match TRBD1. CDR1 and CDR2 (germline): SGDLS, YYNGEE. Unmatched junction bases numbered 18, after V lost 0 bases and J lost 10 bases. This CDR3 is 18 amino acids long. The CDR3 bases are TGTGCCAGCAGCGTAGAGGTTGGAGGGGGCAGGGGGCGCGGAGAGCAGTTCTTC. Residues: CASSVEVGGGRGRGEQFF.

This clone was counted once. One junction end does not reproduce the germline sequence, and a read error may be involved. The chain recombines TRBV11-2 with TRBJ1-1, with 9 bases that match TRBD1. CDR3 length equals 13 residues. Germline CDR1 and CDR2: SGHAT and FQNNGV. CDR3 region: CASSLDRGAEAFF. The CDR3 coding sequence is TGTGCCAGCAGCCTAGACAGGGGGGCTGAAGCTTTCTTT.

The J gene is TRBJ1-5, the V gene TRBV2; D possibly corresponds to TRBD1 (6 bases). The CDR3 is 16 amino acids. CDR1 is SNHLY and CDR2 is FYNNEI in the germline V gene. The V end lost 6 bases, the J end lost 2 bases, and 17 bases lay between the germline ends. In nucleotides, the CDR3 is TGTGCCAGCAGCCTAAGGGGGGGATACGGCAATCAGCCCCAGCATTTT. It encodes CASSLRGGYGNQPQHF.

V and J are TRBV6-1 and TRBJ2-7, with a weak D call TRBD2 (5 bases). There are 14 residues in the CDR3. The germline V gene has CDR1 MNHNS and CDR2 SASEGT. V lost 0 bases, J lost 4 bases, and 10 bases lay in between. The CDR3 sequence: CASSEALRGYEQYF. In DNA, the CDR3 is TGTGCCAGCAGTGAAGCGCTTCGCGGGTACGAGCAGTACTTC.

A single count supports this clone. The chain links TRBV7-9 to TRBJ1-5; the match to TRBD1 covers 7 bases. V shed 5 bases, J shed 7 bases, and the junction held 8 bases outside the gene matches. Germline V lookup: CDR1 SEHNR, CDR2 FQNEAQ (reference sequence). This CDR3 is 14 amino acids long. The CDR3 region is CASSPTGLGQPQHF. For the CDR3, the DNA is TGTGCCAGCAGCCCGACAGGGCTGGGACAGCCCCAGCATTTT.

The V call is TRBV5-1, the J call TRBJ2-1; maybe TRBD2 (5 bases). The CDR3 runs to 14 residues. V lost 4 bases to trimming and J lost 7 bases, with 15 bases between them. CDR1 and CDR2 (germline): SGHRS, YFSETQ. The DNA for the CDR3 is TGCGCCAGCAGCGGGAGCGTGCCCTTTAATGAGCAGTTCTTC. Translated, it gives CASSGSVPFNEQFF.